The source of this TCR beta chain is a study of T-cell reconstitution after alpha-beta-depleted transplantation in children. This clonotype was counted at least ten times. Its matching antigen is unknown. Unique molecular identifiers were incorporated into the prepared TCRbeta library. TCRdb used MiXCR to reprocess the PCR reads, holding one entry per CDR3 protein. The repertoire includes approximately 32,000 distinct CDR3 sequences, roughly 6.5% of them detected once, and about a quarter sits in the top ten. Notes on the study in general: Approximately two months post-transplant, alpha-beta T cells reportedly originated from several hundred expanded graft clones. Surviving thymic progenitors and recipient T cells were the source of high TCRbeta diversity at day 60 in some patients. Most T-cell counts and diversity one year after the transplant came from T cells that were newly produced.

The ends were cut back, 7 bases at V and 4 bases at J, with 10 bases in the middle. CDR1 and CDR2 from the germline V gene are SQVTM and ANQGSEA. This CDR3 spans 11 amino acids. The rearrangement joins TRBV29-1 to TRBJ1-1; maybe TRBD1 (6 bases). This TCR came from a child less than two years old who had a stem cell transplant for acute myeloid leukemia, so the T cells may come from the graft donor. This specimen was peripheral blood, taken 60 days after TCRalphabeta/CD19-depleted stem cell transplant. The CDR3 DNA reads as TGCAGCGCTAACAGGGTCACTGAAGCTTTCTTT. Translation gives CSANRVTEAFF.